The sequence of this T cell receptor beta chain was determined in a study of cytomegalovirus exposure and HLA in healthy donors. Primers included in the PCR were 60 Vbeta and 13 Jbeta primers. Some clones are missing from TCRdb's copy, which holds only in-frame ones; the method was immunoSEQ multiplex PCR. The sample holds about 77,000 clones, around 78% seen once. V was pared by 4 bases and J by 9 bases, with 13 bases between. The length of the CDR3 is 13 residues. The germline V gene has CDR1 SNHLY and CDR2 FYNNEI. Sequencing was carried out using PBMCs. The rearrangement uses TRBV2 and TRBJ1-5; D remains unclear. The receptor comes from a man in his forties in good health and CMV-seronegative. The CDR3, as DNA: TGTGCCAGCAGTGTACCCCCTGGACTGCCCCAGCATTTT. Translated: CASSVPPGLPQHF.